Listed here is a single T cell receptor (beta chain). Its cognate antigen is unknown. This specimen comes from a study of STAT3 mutations in large granular lymphocyte leukemia. Study-wide findings and caveats: In T-cell large granular lymphocyte leukemia, about half of patients showed multiple immunodominant subclonotypes.

TCRdb's table, derived via immunoSEQ multiplex PCR, lists solely in-frame clones and lacks some. Of roughly 3,200 clones detected, 35% to 45% appear once; the ten largest clones hold around 54%. Germline CDR1 SEHNR, CDR2 FQNEAQ (reference sequence). Trimming left V 1 base short and J 3 bases short, with 9 bases between. There are 14 residues in the CDR3. This receptor was taken from a man between 45 and 60 years old with T-cell large granular lymphocyte leukemia. Some clones in this sample may be carry-over from other donors' samples. The chain uses TRBV7-9 and TRBJ1-2, with D possibly being TRBD1 (5 bases). Sample: peripheral blood mononuclear cells. The CDR3 region is CASSLVGGDYGYTF. CDR3 DNA sequence: TGTGCCAGCAGCTTAGTGGGGGGGGACTATGGCTACACCTTC.